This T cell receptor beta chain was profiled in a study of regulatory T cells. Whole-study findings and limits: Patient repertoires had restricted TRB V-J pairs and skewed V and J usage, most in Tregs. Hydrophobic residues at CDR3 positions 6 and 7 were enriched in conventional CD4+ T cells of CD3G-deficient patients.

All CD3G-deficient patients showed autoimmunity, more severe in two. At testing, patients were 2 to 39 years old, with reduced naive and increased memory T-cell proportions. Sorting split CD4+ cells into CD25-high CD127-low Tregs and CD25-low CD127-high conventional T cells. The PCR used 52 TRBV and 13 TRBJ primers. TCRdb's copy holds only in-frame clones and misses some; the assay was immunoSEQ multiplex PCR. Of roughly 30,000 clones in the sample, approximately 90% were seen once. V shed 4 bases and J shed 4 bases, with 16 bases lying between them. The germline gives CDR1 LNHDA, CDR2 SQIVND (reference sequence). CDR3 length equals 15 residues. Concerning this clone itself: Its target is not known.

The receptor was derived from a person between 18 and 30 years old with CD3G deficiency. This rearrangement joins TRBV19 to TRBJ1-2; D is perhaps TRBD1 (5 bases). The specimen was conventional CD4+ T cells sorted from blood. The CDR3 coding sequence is TGTGCCAGTAGTAGGGGGGACCTGCAATCCTATGGCTACACCTTC. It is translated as CASSRGDLQSYGYTF.